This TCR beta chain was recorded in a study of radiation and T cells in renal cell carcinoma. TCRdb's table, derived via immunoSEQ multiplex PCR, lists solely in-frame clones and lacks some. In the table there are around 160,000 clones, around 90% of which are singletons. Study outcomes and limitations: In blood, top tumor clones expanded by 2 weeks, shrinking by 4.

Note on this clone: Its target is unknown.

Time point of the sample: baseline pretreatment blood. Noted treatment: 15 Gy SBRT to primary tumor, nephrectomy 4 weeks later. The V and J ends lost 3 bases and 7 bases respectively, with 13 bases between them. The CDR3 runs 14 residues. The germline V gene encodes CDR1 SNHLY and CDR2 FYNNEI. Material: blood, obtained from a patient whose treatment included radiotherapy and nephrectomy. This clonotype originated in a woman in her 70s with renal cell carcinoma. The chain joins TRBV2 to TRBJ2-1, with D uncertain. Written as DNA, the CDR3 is TGTGCCAGCAGTGACCCCCTACCCAGTAATGAGCAGTTCTTC. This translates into CASSDPLPSNEQFF.